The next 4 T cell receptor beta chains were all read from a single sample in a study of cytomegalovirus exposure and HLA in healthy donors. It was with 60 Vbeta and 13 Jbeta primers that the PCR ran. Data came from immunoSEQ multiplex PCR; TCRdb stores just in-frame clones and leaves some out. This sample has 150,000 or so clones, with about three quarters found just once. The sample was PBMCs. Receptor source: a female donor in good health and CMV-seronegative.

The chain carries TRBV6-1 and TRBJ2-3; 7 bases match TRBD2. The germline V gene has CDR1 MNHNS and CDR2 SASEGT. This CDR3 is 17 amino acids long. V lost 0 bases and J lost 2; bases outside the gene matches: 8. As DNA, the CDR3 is TGTGCCAGCAGTGAAGCGGTCCTAGCGGAGCTCACAGATACGCAGTATTTT. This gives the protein CASSEAVLAELTDTQYF.

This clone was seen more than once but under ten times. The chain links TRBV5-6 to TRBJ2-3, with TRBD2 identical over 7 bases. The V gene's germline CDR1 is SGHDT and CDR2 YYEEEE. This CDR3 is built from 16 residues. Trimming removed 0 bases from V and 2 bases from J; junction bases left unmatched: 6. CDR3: CASSLGAGVFTDTQYF. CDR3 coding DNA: TGTGCCAGCAGCTTGGGGGCGGGGGTATTCACAGATACGCAGTATTTT.

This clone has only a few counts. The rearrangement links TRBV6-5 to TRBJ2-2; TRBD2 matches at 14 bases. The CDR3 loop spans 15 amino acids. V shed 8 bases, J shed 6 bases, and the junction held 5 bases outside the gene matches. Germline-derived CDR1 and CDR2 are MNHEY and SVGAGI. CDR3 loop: CASRGLAGGAGELFF. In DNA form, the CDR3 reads TGTGCCAGCCGAGGACTAGCGGGGGGAGCCGGGGAGCTGTTTTTT.

The CDR3 coding sequence is TGTGCCAGCAGCCCCGGGGGGGGGTCTGGGGCCAACGTCCTGACTTTC. Protein: CASSPGGGSGANVLTF. The chain is built from TRBV4-2 and TRBJ2-6, with 8 bases matching TRBD2. The CDR3 is 16 residues long. Germline loops: CDR1 LGHNA, CDR2 YNFKEQ. Trimming took 4 bases from V and 1 from J; bases not matched to a gene: 3.